A selection of T cell receptor beta chains follows, all from one sample in a study of blood T cell repertoires in COVID-19. Sequencing was performed with immunoSEQ multiplex PCR; in TCRdb, only in-frame clones are kept and a portion is missing. Seen here are roughly 350,000 clones, approximately 87% observed once, and the top ten hold 8.5% to 12%. Sequencing used peripheral blood. These TCRs come from a woman aged 25 to 45 with COVID-19, enrolled during active disease. Both conserved end residues are part of each CDR3. Each record gives: clone size, J gene, V gene, D gene, CDR3 DNA, CDR3 protein. D genes are given only for firm matches. Size tells how often a clone was seen (once, few, many) or the class of an expanded clone, and some rows leave it out.

size: NA
J: TRBJ2-7
V: TRBV6-6
D: NA
DNA: TGTGCCAGCAGAACCACAGCCTACGAGCAGTACTTC
CDR3: CASRTTAYEQYF

size: NA
J: TRBJ2-3
V: TRBV30
D: NA
DNA: TGTGCCTGGTCCAGGGGAGATACGCAGTATTTT
CDR3: CAWSRGDTQYF

size: NA
J: TRBJ2-7
V: TRBV30
D: TRBD2
DNA: TGTGCCTGGTCAGCGGGGGCCCCCTACGAGCAGTACTTC
CDR3: CAWSAGAPYEQYF

size: once
J: TRBJ2-2
V: TRBV2
D: NA
DNA: TGTGCCAGCAGTGCCGGCGGATGGAACACCGGGGAGCTGTTTTTT
CDR3: CASSAGGWNTGELFF

size: NA
J: TRBJ2-5
V: TRBV2
D: NA
DNA: TGTGCCAGCAGTGAAATACGGGAGAGGGCGGAGACCCAGTACTTC
CDR3: CASSEIRERAETQYF

size: NA
J: TRBJ2-7
V: TRBV28
D: NA
DNA: TGTGCCAGCATTCGACAGTTACCCTACGAGCAGTACTTC
CDR3: CASIRQLPYEQYF

size: NA
J: TRBJ2-7
V: TRBV29-1
D: TRBD2
DNA: TGCAGCGTCGCTCCCCTAGCGGGGTCCTACGAGCAGTACTTC
CDR3: CSVAPLAGSYEQYF

size: NA
J: TRBJ2-2
V: TRBV15
D: TRBD1
DNA: TGTGCCACCAGCAGATCGGACAGGGGAGGCGGGGAGCTGTTTTTT
CDR3: CATSRSDRGGGELFF

size: NA
J: TRBJ1-1
V: TRBV30
D: NA
DNA: TGTGCCTGGAGTCGCAGGGAGAACACTGAAGCTTTCTTT
CDR3: CAWSRRENTEAFF

size: NA
J: TRBJ1-6
V: TRBV10-2
D: NA
DNA: TGCGCCAGCAGTGAGCTAGGAGGGGTGGGTAATTCACCCCTCCACTTT
CDR3: CASSELGGVGNSPLHF

size: NA
J: TRBJ2-5
V: TRBV28
D: TRBD2
DNA: TGTGCCAGCAGGGGCCGGGACTATCAAGAGACCCAGTACTTC
CDR3: CASRGRDYQETQYF

size: NA
J: TRBJ2-1
V: TRBV28
D: TRBD2
DNA: TGTGCCAGCAGTATTAGCGGGCACTCCTACAATGAGCAGTTCTTC
CDR3: CASSISGHSYNEQFF

size: NA
J: TRBJ2-1
V: TRBV7-9
D: TRBD2
DNA: TGTGCCAGCAGTTTTACGACTAGCGAGGAGGATGAGCAGTTCTTC
CDR3: CASSFTTSEEDEQFF

size: NA
J: TRBJ1-4
V: TRBV19
D: TRBD1
DNA: TGTGCCAGTAGTATCGCCGGGACAGGGGACGAAAAACTGTTTTTT
CDR3: CASSIAGTGDEKLFF

size: NA
J: TRBJ2-7
V: TRBV28
D: NA
DNA: TGTGCCAGCAGCTTCAGGTCGACTAGACTGTACTTC
CDR3: CASSFRSTRLYF

size: NA
J: TRBJ2-2
V: TRBV9
D: NA
DNA: TGTGCCAGCAGCCTGACATCGAACACCGGGGAGCTGTTTTTT
CDR3: CASSLTSNTGELFF

size: few
J: TRBJ1-2
V: TRBV12-3/TRBV12-4
D: NA
DNA: TGTGCCAGCAGTTTACAGGGCGGTCTCGGCTACACCTTC
CDR3: CASSLQGGLGYTF

size: NA
J: TRBJ1-6
V: TRBV2
D: NA
DNA: TGTGCCAGCTCCCTAGCACATAATTCACCCCTCCACTTT
CDR3: CASSLAHNSPLHF

size: NA
J: TRBJ2-3
V: TRBV28
D: TRBD2
DNA: TGTGCCAGCAGTCTCGGGGGGGACACAGATACGCAGTATTTT
CDR3: CASSLGGDTDTQYF

size: NA
J: TRBJ2-6
V: TRBV2
D: NA
DNA: TGTGCCAGCACAGTAACCAGCTCTGGGGCCAACGTCCTGACTTTC
CDR3: CASTVTSSGANVLTF

size: NA
J: TRBJ1-1
V: TRBV10-3
D: NA
DNA: TGTGCCATCAGTGGGGGCAGGGAAGCTGAAGCTTTCTTT
CDR3: CAISGGREAEAFF

size: NA
J: TRBJ1-3
V: TRBV28
D: NA
DNA: TGTGCCAGCAGTTTGAGGCAGGGGTTTTCGGTCGGAAACACCATATATTTT
CDR3: CASSLRQGFSVGNTIYF

size: many
J: TRBJ1-1
V: TRBV25-1
D: NA
DNA: TGTGCCAGCCCCCGGCAGCTGGAGGCTGAAGCTTTCTTT
CDR3: CASPRQLEAEAFF

size: NA
J: TRBJ1-2
V: TRBV2
D: TRBD1
DNA: TGTGCCAGCAGGGAAGACAGGGGGCGAGGCTACACCTTC
CDR3: CASREDRGRGYTF

size: NA
J: TRBJ2-1
V: TRBV5-6
D: TRBD2
DNA: TGTGCCAGCAGCTCCCTAACTAGCGGCCGGTTCGGGAGGTACAATGAGCAGTTCTTC
CDR3: CASSSLTSGRFGRYNEQFF

size: NA
J: TRBJ1-5
V: TRBV3-1/TRBV3-2
D: NA
DNA: TGTGCCAGCAGCCAAGATCCGAGGGATCAGCCCCAGCATTTT
CDR3: CASSQDPRDQPQHF

size: NA
J: TRBJ1-3
V: TRBV29-1
D: NA
DNA: TGCAGCGTTGGATGGGGGGGTTCGGGAAACACCATATATTTT
CDR3: CSVGWGGSGNTIYF

size: NA
J: TRBJ2-5
V: TRBV10-2
D: TRBD2
DNA: TGCGCCAGCAGCCCGGGACTAGCGCAAGAGACCCAGTACTTC
CDR3: CASSPGLAQETQYF

size: NA
J: TRBJ2-7
V: TRBV5-1
D: TRBD2
DNA: TGCGCCAGCAGCTTGCAAGCGGGAGGGCAGTACGAGCAGTACTTC
CDR3: CASSLQAGGQYEQYF

size: NA
J: TRBJ2-1
V: TRBV2
D: TRBD2
DNA: TGTGCCAGCAGTGAGTTGACTAGCGGGAATAACAATGAGCAGTTCTTC
CDR3: CASSELTSGNNNEQFF

size: NA
J: TRBJ2-1
V: TRBV12-5
D: TRBD2
DNA: TGTGCTAGTGGTTTGTTAACGACTAGCGGGACGCCCAATGAGCAGTTCTTC
CDR3: CASGLLTTSGTPNEQFF

size: NA
J: TRBJ2-7
V: TRBV30
D: NA
DNA: TGTGCCGGTGGGACAAGTTCCTACGAGCAGTACTTC
CDR3: CAGGTSSYEQYF

size: NA
J: TRBJ1-2
V: TRBV7-2
D: NA
DNA: TGTGCCAGCAGCCCCCTAGGGAGCTATGGCTACACCTTC
CDR3: CASSPLGSYGYTF

size: NA
J: TRBJ2-7
V: TRBV6-5
D: NA
DNA: TGTGCCAGCAGCAGAACAGGTGACGAGCAGTACTTC
CDR3: CASSRTGDEQYF

size: once
J: TRBJ2-1
V: TRBV19
D: TRBD1
DNA: TGTGCCAGTAGCATAGGGGACAGGTACTACAATGAGCAGTTCTTC
CDR3: CASSIGDRYYNEQFF

size: NA
J: TRBJ1-1
V: TRBV7-8
D: NA
DNA: TGTGCCAGCAGCCAAAGACTGGGACAGAACACTGAAGCTTTCTTT
CDR3: CASSQRLGQNTEAFF

size: once
J: TRBJ2-5
V: TRBV5-4
D: TRBD2
DNA: TGTGCCAGCAGCTTGTCCGGGACTAGAGGTGTAGAGACCCAGTACTTC
CDR3: CASSLSGTRGVETQYF

size: NA
J: TRBJ2-7
V: TRBV28
D: NA
DNA: TGTGCCAGCAGTTTATGGGGCAGGGGAAACGAGCAGTACTTC
CDR3: CASSLWGRGNEQYF

size: once
J: TRBJ2-7
V: TRBV9
D: NA
DNA: TGTGCCAGCAGCCCCAGACTCGGAGGGTACGAGCAGTACTTC
CDR3: CASSPRLGGYEQYF

size: NA
J: TRBJ1-2
V: TRBV14
D: NA
DNA: TGTGCCAGCAGCTTGCGGGGGACACCAAGTAACTATGGCTACACCTTC
CDR3: CASSLRGTPSNYGYTF

size: NA
J: TRBJ1-1
V: TRBV29-1
D: NA
DNA: TGCAGCGTTGAAGAGGACAGCATGAACACTGAAGCTTTCTTT
CDR3: CSVEEDSMNTEAFF

size: NA
J: TRBJ1-5
V: TRBV30
D: NA
DNA: TGTGCCTGGAGTGTGGGAGGGAAGAATCAGCCCCAGCATTTT
CDR3: CAWSVGGKNQPQHF

size: many
J: TRBJ1-5
V: TRBV28
D: NA
DNA: TGTGCCAGCAGTTTAGACTGGACTTCTGGCAATCAGCCCCAGCATTTT
CDR3: CASSLDWTSGNQPQHF

size: NA
J: TRBJ2-3
V: TRBV19
D: TRBD1
DNA: TGTGCCAGTAGTATTGCCGGTGGGCAGGGGGCGAAGCGGAGCACAGATACGCAGTATTTT
CDR3: CASSIAGGQGAKRSTDTQYF

size: NA
J: TRBJ2-1
V: TRBV7-2
D: TRBD2
DNA: TGTGCCAGCAGCCCAAAGACTAGCGGGAGTGGTCTTAAGCAGTTCTTC
CDR3: CASSPKTSGSGLKQFF

size: NA
J: TRBJ2-1
V: TRBV30
D: TRBD2
DNA: TGTGCCTGGAGACCGGGACTAGCGGGAGACAACAATGAGCAGTTCTTC
CDR3: CAWRPGLAGDNNEQFF